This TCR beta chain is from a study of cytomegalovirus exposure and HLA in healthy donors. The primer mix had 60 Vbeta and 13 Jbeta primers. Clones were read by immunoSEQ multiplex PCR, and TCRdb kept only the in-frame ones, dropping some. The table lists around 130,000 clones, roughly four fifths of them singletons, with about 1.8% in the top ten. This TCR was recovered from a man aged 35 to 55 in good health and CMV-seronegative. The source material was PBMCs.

The CDR3: CASSLQGNQPQHF. CDR3 nucleotide sequence: TGTGCCAGCAGCCTACAGGGCAATCAGCCCCAGCATTTT. The chain is built from TRBV7-2 and TRBJ1-5; D may be TRBD1 (5 bases). This CDR3 has 13 residues. Looked up from germline, CDR1 is SGHTA and CDR2 is FQGNSA. The V and J ends lost 5 bases and 2 bases respectively, with 7 bases between them.